This T cell receptor (beta chain) was profiled in a study of T-cell memory formation after mild COVID-19. Study-level findings and limits: Memory from before infection featured some responding clones, which suggests cross-reactive memory joined.

In its sample, this clonotype was seen many times. What it recognizes is unknown. TCRdb itself ran the 5' RACE reads through MiXCR, one entry per CDR3 protein. Of around 400,000 distinct CDR3 sequences listed, 20% to 25% were seen once; the top ten hold 8.8%. Trimming pared 7 bases from V and 4 bases from J, leaving 19 bases between. Germline CDR1 reads DFQATT; CDR2 reads SNEGSKA (reference sequence). CDR3 length equals 15 residues. This TCR was recovered from an adult woman who had mild COVID-19 (a few samples of this study predate the infection). Cell type and time point are not known. The chain carries TRBV20-1 and TRBJ2-2; no reliable D call. The sequencing input was PBMCs or a T cell subset sorted from them (not recorded which). For the CDR3, the DNA is TGCAGTGTCATGGGCAGCCCTCGGGTCACCGGGGAGCTGTTTTTT. Translating it yields CSVMGSPRVTGELFF.